The 5 T cell receptor beta chains below were found in one sample sequenced in a study of blood T cell repertoires in COVID-19. Produced via immunoSEQ multiplex PCR; TCRdb's table is partial and in-frame only. The sample shows 9,500 to 12,000 clones, roughly 80% of them seen only once. Material for sequencing was peripheral blood. Every receptor here comes from a man aged 70 or older with active COVID-19.

The table lists this clone with a count of one. The J gene is TRBJ2-7, the V gene TRBV3-1 (or the pseudogene TRBV3-2), with a possible D match to TRBD1 (5 bases). Germline V CDR1 and CDR2: LGHDT, YNNKEL (reference sequence). The CDR3 contains 15 residues. V gave up 1 base and J gave up 2 bases, with 12 bases separating them. CDR3 in DNA: TGTGCCAGCAGCCAAGTGCAGGGATCTCCCTACGAGCAGTACTTC. Protein product: CASSQVQGSPYEQYF.

This chain uses TRBV20-1 with TRBJ2-5, with a weak D call TRBD2 (5 bases). Trimming removed 3 bases at V and 5 bases at J, with 19 bases between. Germline CDR1 and CDR2: DFQATT and SNEGSKA (reference sequence). CDR3 length: 15 residues. CDR3 in amino acids: CSASGSGGRGETQYF. The CDR3, as DNA: TGCAGTGCTAGTGGGTCTGGCGGGCGCGGTGAGACCCAGTACTTC.

This clone appeared a few times. The DNA for the CDR3 is TGTGCCATTTACGAATCGGGGGGGAGCTATGGCTACACCTTC. It translates to CAIYESGGSYGYTF. The chain has TRBV10-3 and TRBJ1-2; a weak D match, TRBD1 (5 bases). The CDR3 is 14 residues long. CDR1 and CDR2 from the germline V gene are ENHRY and SYGVKD. Trimming removed 9 bases at V and 4 bases at J, with 18 bases between.

This chain uses TRBV6-2 or TRBV6-3 with TRBJ1-1, with 12 bases aligning to TRBD1. Germline lookup yields CDR1 MNHEY and CDR2 SVGEGT. J lost 2 bases, V lost 4 bases, and 11 bases had no gene match. This CDR3 is built from 18 residues. The DNA of the CDR3 is TGTGCCAGCAGTTTACCCTCCGGGACAGGGGGCCTCAACACTGAAGCTTTCTTT. This sequence encodes CASSLPSGTGGLNTEAFF.

V and J are TRBV12-3 or TRBV12-4 and TRBJ1-2; TRBD1 is a possible D gene (6 bases). Trimming removed 5 bases from V and 4 bases from J, with 8 bases in between. The CDR3 covers 12 residues. In DNA form, the CDR3 reads TGTGCCAGCAGTCGAGGGGGCTATGGCTACACCTTC. This translates into CASSRGGYGYTF.